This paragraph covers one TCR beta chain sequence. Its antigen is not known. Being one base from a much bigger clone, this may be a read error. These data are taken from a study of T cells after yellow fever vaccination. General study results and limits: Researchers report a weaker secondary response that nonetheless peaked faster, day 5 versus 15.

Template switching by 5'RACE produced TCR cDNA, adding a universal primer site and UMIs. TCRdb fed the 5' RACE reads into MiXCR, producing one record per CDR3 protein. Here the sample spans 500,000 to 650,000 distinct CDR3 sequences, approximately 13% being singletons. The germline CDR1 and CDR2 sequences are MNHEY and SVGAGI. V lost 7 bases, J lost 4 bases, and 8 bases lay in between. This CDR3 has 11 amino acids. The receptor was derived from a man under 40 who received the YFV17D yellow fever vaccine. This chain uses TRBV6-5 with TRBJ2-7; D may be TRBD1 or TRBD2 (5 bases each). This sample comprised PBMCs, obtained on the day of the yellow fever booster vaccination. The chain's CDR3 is CASIEGYEQYF. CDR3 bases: TGTGCCAGCATCGAGGGGTACGAGCAGTACTTC.